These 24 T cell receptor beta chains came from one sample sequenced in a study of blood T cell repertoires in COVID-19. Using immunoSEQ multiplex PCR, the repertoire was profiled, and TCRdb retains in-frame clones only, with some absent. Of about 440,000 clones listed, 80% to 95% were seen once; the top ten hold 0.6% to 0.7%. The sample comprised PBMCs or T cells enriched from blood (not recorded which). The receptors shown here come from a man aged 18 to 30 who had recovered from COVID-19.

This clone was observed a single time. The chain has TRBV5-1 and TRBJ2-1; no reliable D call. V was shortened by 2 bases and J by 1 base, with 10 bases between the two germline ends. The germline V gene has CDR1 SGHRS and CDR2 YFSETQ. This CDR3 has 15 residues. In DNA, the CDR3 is TGCGCCAGCAGCTTACTCAACCCATCCTACAATGAGCAGTTCTTC. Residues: CASSLLNPSYNEQFF.

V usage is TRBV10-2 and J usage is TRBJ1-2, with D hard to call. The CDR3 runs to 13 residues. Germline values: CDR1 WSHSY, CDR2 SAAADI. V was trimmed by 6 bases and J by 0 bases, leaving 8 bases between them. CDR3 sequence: CASRSASNYGYTF. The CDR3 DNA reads TGCGCCAGCAGAAGCGCATCTAACTATGGCTACACCTTC.

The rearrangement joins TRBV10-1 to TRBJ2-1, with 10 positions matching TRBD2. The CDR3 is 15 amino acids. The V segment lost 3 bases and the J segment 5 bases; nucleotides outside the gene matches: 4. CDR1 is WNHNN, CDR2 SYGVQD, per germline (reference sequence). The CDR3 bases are TGCGCCAGCAGTGATCGGCTAGCGGGAGACAATGAGCAGTTCTTC. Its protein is CASSDRLAGDNEQFF.

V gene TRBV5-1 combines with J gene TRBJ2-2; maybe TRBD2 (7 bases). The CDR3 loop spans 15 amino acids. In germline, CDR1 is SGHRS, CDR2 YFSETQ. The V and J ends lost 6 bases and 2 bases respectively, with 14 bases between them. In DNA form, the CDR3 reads TGCGCCAGCACCTTAAGGGGGGGAAACACCGGGGAGCTGTTTTTT. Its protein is CASTLRGGNTGELFF.

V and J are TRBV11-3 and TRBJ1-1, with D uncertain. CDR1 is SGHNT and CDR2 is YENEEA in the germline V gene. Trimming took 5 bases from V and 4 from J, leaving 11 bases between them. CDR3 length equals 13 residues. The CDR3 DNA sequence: TGTGCCAGCAGCCCAGACTCGGGCACTGAAGCTTTCTTT. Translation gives CASSPDSGTEAFF.

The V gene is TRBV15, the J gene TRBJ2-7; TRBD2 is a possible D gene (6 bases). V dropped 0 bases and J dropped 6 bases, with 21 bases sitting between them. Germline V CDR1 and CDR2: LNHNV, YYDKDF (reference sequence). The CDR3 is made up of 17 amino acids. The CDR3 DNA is TGTGCCACCAGCAGAGAAGGCGGGATCAGACCCCCGCTCGAGCAGTACTTC. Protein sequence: CATSREGGIRPPLEQYF.

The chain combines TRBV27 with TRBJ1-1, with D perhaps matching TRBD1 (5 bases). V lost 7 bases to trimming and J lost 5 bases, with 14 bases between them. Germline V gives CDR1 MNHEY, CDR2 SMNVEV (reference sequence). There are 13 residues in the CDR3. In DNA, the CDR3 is TGTGCCAGCACGCAGGGTTTAGGGACTGAAGCTTTCTTT. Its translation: CASTQGLGTEAFF.

Here the CDR3 reads CSVEGVATDTQYF. DNA of the CDR3: TGCAGCGTTGAAGGAGTAGCAACAGATACGCAGTATTTT. The chain is built from TRBV29-1 and TRBJ2-3, with D unresolved. The CDR3 length is 13 residues. V dropped 1 base and J dropped 3 bases, with 8 bases sitting between them. CDR1 and CDR2 (germline): SQVTM, ANQGSEA.

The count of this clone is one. The CDR3, as DNA: TGTGCCACCCGGCGGGATAGGGTCCCCCCCGAGCAGTACTTC. The encoded protein is CATRRDRVPPEQYF. The chain carries TRBV2 and TRBJ2-7; the D gene is possibly TRBD2 (6 bases). CDR3 length: 14 residues. The V end was cut by 10 bases, the J end by 6 bases, with 22 bases between. CDR1 is SNHLY, CDR2 FYNNEI, per germline.

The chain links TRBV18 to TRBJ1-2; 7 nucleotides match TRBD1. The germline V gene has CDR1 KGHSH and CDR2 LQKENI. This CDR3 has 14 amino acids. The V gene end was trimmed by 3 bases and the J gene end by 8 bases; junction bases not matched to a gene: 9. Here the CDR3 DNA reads TGTGCCAGCTCACCTACTGACAGGGTCGGCGGCTACACCTTC. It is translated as CASSPTDRVGGYTF. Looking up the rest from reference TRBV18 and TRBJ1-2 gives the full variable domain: NAGVMQNPRHLVRRRGQEARLRCSPMKGHSHVYWYRQLPEEGLKFMVYLQKENIIDESGMPKERFSAEFPKEGPSILRIQQVVRGDSAAYFCASSPTDRVGGYTFGSGTRLTVV.

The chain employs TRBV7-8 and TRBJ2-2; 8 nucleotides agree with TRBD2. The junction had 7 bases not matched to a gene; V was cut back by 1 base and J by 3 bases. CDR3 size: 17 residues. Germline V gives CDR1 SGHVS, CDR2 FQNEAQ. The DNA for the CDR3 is TGTGCCAGCAGCTTAGGGCGAGCGGGGGAAGACACCGGGGAGCTGTTTTTT. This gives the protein CASSLGRAGEDTGELFF.

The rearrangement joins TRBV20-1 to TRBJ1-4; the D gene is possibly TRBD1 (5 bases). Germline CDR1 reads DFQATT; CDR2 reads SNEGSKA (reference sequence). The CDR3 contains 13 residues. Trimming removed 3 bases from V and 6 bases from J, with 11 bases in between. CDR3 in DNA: TGCAGTGCTAGTGAGGGACTGGATGAAAAACTGTTTTTT. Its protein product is CSASEGLDEKLFF.

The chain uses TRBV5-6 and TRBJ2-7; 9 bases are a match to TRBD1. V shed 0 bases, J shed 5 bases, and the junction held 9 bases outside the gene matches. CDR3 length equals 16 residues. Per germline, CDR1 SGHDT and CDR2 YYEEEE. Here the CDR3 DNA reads TGTGCCAGCAGCTTGGCCCCGACAGGGGGGTTGGACGAGCAGTACTTC. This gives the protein CASSLAPTGGLDEQYF.

CDR3 protein: CATSSGLASYEQFF. The CDR3 DNA sequence: TGTGCCACCAGTTCCGGACTAGCGTCGTATGAGCAGTTCTTC. The gene calls are TRBV24-1 and TRBJ2-1; 9 nucleotides line up with TRBD2. Looked up from germline, CDR1 is KGHDR and CDR2 is SFDVKD. The CDR3 contains 14 residues. The J segment lost 8 bases and the V segment lost 6 bases, leaving 7 bases of the junction unmatched.

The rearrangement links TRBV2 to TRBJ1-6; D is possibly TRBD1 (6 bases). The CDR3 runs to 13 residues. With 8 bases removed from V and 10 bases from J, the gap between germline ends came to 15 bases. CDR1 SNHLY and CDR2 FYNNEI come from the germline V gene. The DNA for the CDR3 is TGTGCCAGCGGCCCACAGGGAAACTCACCCCTCCACTTT. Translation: CASGPQGNSPLHF.

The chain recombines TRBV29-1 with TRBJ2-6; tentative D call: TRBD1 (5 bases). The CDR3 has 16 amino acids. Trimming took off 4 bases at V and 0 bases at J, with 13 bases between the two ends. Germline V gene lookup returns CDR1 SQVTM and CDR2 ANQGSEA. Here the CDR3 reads CSVGAGISSGANVLTF. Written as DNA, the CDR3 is TGCAGCGTTGGGGCAGGGATTTCCTCTGGGGCCAACGTCCTGACTTTC.

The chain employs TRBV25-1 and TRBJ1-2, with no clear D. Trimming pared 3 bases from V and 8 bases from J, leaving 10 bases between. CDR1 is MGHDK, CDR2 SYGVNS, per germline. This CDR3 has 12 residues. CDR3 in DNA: TGTGCCAGCAGTGACGTTACCCGGGGCTACACCTTC. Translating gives CASSDVTRGYTF.

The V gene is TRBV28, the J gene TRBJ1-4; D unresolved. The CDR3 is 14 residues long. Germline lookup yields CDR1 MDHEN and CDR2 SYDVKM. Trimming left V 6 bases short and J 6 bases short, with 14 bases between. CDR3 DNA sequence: TGTGCCAGCAGCAACCGGTACCGCCATGAAAAACTGTTTTTT. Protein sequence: CASSNRYRHEKLFF.

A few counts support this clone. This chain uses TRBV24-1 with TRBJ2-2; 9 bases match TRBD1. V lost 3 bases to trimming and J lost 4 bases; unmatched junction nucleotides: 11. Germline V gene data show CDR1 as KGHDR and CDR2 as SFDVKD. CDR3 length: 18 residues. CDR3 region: CATSDPPGQGGGTGELFF. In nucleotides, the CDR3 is TGTGCCACCAGTGATCCCCCGGGACAGGGCGGTGGCACCGGGGAGCTGTTTTTT.

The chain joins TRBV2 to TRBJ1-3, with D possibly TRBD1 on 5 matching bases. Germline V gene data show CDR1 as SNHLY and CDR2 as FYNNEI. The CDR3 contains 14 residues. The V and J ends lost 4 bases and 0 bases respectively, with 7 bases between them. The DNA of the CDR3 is TGTGCCAGCAGTGGACAGAACTCTGGAAACACCATATATTTT. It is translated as CASSGQNSGNTIYF. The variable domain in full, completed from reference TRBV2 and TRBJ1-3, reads EPEVTQTPSHQVTQMGQEVILRCVPISNHLYFYWYRQILGQKVEFLVSFYNNEISEKSEIFDDQFSVERPDGSNFTLKIRSTKLEDSAMYFCASSGQNSGNTIYFGEGSWLTVV.

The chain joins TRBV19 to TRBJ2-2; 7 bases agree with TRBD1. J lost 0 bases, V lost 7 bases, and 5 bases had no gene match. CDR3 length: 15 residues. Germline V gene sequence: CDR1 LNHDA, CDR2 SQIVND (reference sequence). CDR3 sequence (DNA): TGTGCCAGTACCCCGGGACAGCCGAACACCGGGGAGCTGTTTTTT. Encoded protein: CASTPGQPNTGELFF.

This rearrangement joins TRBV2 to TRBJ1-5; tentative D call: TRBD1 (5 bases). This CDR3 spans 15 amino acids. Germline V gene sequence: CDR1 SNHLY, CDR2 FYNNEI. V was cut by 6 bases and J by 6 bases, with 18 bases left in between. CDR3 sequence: CASRLDKAMGQPQHF. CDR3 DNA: TGTGCCAGCAGGTTGGACAAGGCCATGGGTCAGCCCCAGCATTTT.

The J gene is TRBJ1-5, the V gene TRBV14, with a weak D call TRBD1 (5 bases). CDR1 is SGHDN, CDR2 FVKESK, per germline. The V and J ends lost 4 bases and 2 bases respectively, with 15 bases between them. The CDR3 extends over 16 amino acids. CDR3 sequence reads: CASSRSAAGGNQPQHF. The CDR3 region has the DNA TGTGCCAGCAGCCGCTCGGCGGCGGGGGGCAATCAGCCCCAGCATTTT.

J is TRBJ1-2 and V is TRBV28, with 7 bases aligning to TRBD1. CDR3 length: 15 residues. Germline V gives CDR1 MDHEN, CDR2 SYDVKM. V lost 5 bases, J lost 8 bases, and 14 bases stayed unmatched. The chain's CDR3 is CASSPPAGTVLGYTF. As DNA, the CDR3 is TGTGCCAGCAGTCCGCCCGCAGGGACAGTTTTGGGCTACACCTTC.